Described below is a single T cell receptor (beta chain) sequence and its context. Its matching antigen is unknown. This sample is drawn from a study of T cells in localized non-small cell lung cancer. Regarding the study as a whole: Appearance in adjacent lung was seen for a median approximately 60 of the top 100 tumor clones. Uninvolved adjacent lung had more T cell clonality than any other tissue, topping tumor.

Sequencing was performed with immunoSEQ multiplex PCR; in TCRdb, only in-frame clones are kept and a portion is missing. Here the sample spans 750 to 1,000 clones, approximately 19% being singletons. The sequencing here drew on lung tumor tissue, taken before any cancer treatment. This receptor was identified in a male donor older than 55 with stage I lung adenocarcinoma.

CDR3 in amino acids: CASKQTGSGTEAFF. CDR3 DNA: TGTGCCAGCAAACAGACAGGGTCTGGAACTGAAGCTTTCTTT. V and J are TRBV11-3 and TRBJ1-1; 7 nucleotides align to TRBD1. V lost 7 bases to trimming and J lost 5 bases; unmatched junction nucleotides: 10. This CDR3 has 14 amino acids. Germline V gene sequence: CDR1 SGHNT, CDR2 YENEEA.